The TCR beta chain described here comes from a study of Ad26.COV2.S vaccination and SARS-CoV-2 variants. General observations from the study: Measurements of TCR breadth and depth may have given underestimates of the total T cell responses. Substantial breadth was reportedly displayed by spike-specific CD8+ and CD4+ T cell responses after vaccination.

Points on this clone: What it recognizes is unknown.

Profiled with immunoSEQ multiplex PCR; TCRdb holds only in-frame clones, not every one. The sample carries over 100,000 clones, roughly 80% recorded once. V lost 3 bases and J lost 2, with 11 bases in between. This CDR3 has 15 residues. CDR1 is MNHEY, CDR2 SVGEGT, per germline. The TCR was taken from a human donor who had recovered from COVID-19. This chain links TRBV6-2 or TRBV6-3 with TRBJ1-5, with D possibly being TRBD1 (5 bases). Material: peripheral blood, obtained after recovery from COVID-19. The CDR3 DNA sequence: TGTGCCAGCAGTTATTTGGGGACGGGCAATCAGCCCCAGCATTTT. As protein: CASSYLGTGNQPQHF.